What follows is one T cell receptor (beta chain) and its context. What it recognizes is unknown. This sample was included in a study of OX40 agonist ivuxolimab in advanced cancers. The wider study: The drug used for patients, ivuxolimab, was an agonistic anti-OX40 (CD134) antibody.

Trimming shortened V by 6 bases and J by 0 bases, and 9 bases separated the two germline ends. Germline loops: CDR1 SGHTA, CDR2 FQGNSA. CDR3 size: 14 residues. Blood sampling was done at baseline, cycle 4 day 1, and cycle 7 day 1. This table comes from immunoSEQ multiplex PCR, and its TCRdb copy is limited to in-frame clones, with some not included. This sample carries roughly 71,000 clones, 84% of them seen once, and the ten largest clones take 1.5% to 2%. Regarding the study as a whole: The authors also found low normalized T-cell clonal expansion in some nonresponders. The study found that CD8+ T cells averaged more expanded clones than CD4+.

The sequence came from an adult with an advanced solid tumor such as melanoma, head and neck, liver or kidney cancer. Sample: CD4+ or CD8+ T cells sorted from blood, taken in a trial of the OX40 agonist ivuxolimab. The chain links TRBV7-2 to TRBJ1-3; D ambiguous. CDR3 bases: TGTGCCAGCAGATCTCCGAACTCTGGAAACACCATATATTTT. Protein product: CASRSPNSGNTIYF.